Below, 2 T cell receptor beta chains from the same sample are listed, as sequenced in a study of T cell responses to AZD1222 COVID-19 vaccine. Assay: immunoSEQ multiplex PCR; the TCRdb copy retains only in-frame clones and omits some. This table holds 95,000 to 150,000 clones, around 90% found once. This material consisted of peripheral blood, taken 28 days after the second dose of the MenACWY control vaccine. The source is an adult who received the MenACWY meningococcal vaccine as a control.

This chain joins TRBV11-2 and TRBJ2-5; unclear D gene. CDR3 size: 14 residues. With 5 bases removed from V and 1 base from J, the gap between germline ends came to 11 bases. The V gene's germline CDR1 is SGHAT and CDR2 FQNNGV. This CDR3 reads CASSTRLLQETQYF. The CDR3 nucleotides are TGTGCCAGCAGCACCCGACTCCTCCAAGAGACCCAGTACTTC.

The chain uses TRBV7-3 and TRBJ2-1, with 11 bases matching TRBD2. The CDR3 loop spans 18 amino acids. Trimming removed 4 bases from V and 1 base from J; junction bases left unmatched: 9. The germline V gene has CDR1 SGHTA and CDR2 FQGTGA. CDR3 nucleotides: TGTGCCAGCAGCTCGGAAACCATAGCGGGAGGGTCCTACAATGAGCAGTTCTTC. Residues: CASSSETIAGGSYNEQFF.